Listed below are T cell receptor beta chains from one sample, sequenced in a study of blood T cell repertoires in COVID-19. Generated by immunoSEQ multiplex PCR, the TCRdb table keeps only in-frame clones and is missing some. Of 300,000 to 450,000 clones in the sample, roughly 87% are singletons; the top ten hold more than 0.9%. Sequenced input: PBMCs or T cells enriched from blood (not recorded which). These TCRs come from a woman in her 30s who had recovered from COVID-19. CDR3s include the opening cysteine and the closing phenylalanine or tryptophan. The order of the fields is J gene, V gene, D gene, clone size, CDR3 DNA, CDR3 protein. D genes are given only for firm matches. Expanded clones are given a class, and other clones once, few, many or no size at all.

J: TRBJ1-2
V: TRBV28
D: -
size: -
DNA: TGTGCCAGCAGGCCCCTCGAGCGAGGCTACACCTTC
CDR3: CASRPLERGYTF

J: TRBJ2-3
V: TRBV6-5
D: TRBD2
size: once
DNA: TGTGCCAGCAGGCGACTAGCTTCAGATACGCAGTATTTT
CDR3: CASRRLASDTQYF

J: TRBJ1-4
V: TRBV5-1
D: -
size: -
DNA: TGCGCCAGCAGCTTGGAGGCGGGATTTAATGAAAAACTGTTTTTT
CDR3: CASSLEAGFNEKLFF

J: TRBJ1-4
V: TRBV30
D: -
size: few
DNA: TGTGCCTGGACAGGGCAGGGAAGGGAAAAACTGTTTTTT
CDR3: CAWTGQGREKLFF

J: TRBJ1-3
V: TRBV6-5
D: -
size: -
DNA: TGTGCCAGCACCCATGGACTCTCTGGAAACACCATATATTTT
CDR3: CASTHGLSGNTIYF

J: TRBJ1-1
V: TRBV5-1
D: -
size: -
DNA: TGCGCCAGCAGCAGGGATAGGGGGAGCTCTGAAGCTTTCTTT
CDR3: CASSRDRGSSEAFF

J: TRBJ1-1
V: TRBV28
D: TRBD1
size: -
DNA: TGTGCCAGCAGTTTTAGCACAGGGGGTAGCACTGAAGCTTTCTTT
CDR3: CASSFSTGGSTEAFF

J: TRBJ1-2
V: TRBV9
D: TRBD1
size: few
DNA: TGTGCCAGCAGCGTAGAACCGGACAGGTCCTATGGCTACACCTTC
CDR3: CASSVEPDRSYGYTF

J: TRBJ1-6
V: TRBV19
D: -
size: -
DNA: TGTGCCAGTAGTAAACAGGGCGATTCACCCCTCCACTTT
CDR3: CASSKQGDSPLHF

J: TRBJ1-2
V: TRBV2
D: -
size: -
DNA: TGTGCCAGCAGTGAGACTCACAGGGAATCAGACTACACCTTC
CDR3: CASSETHRESDYTF

J: TRBJ2-7
V: TRBV7-2
D: TRBD1
size: -
DNA: TGTGCCAGCAGCTTACGGACAGGGCCAACCTACGAGCAGTACTTC
CDR3: CASSLRTGPTYEQYF

J: TRBJ1-2
V: TRBV6-5
D: -
size: -
DNA: TGTGCCAGCAGTTACCGGGGGATAGGGGACTCCGGCTACACCTTC
CDR3: CASSYRGIGDSGYTF

J: TRBJ1-5
V: TRBV6-1
D: TRBD1
size: once
DNA: TGTGCCAGCAGTGACCCTACAGGGGGCTCTCAGCCCCAGCATTTT
CDR3: CASSDPTGGSQPQHF

J: TRBJ1-5
V: TRBV10-3
D: TRBD1
size: -
DNA: TGTGCCATCAGTGGGGGGGGACAGGGCGATAATCAGCCCCAGCATTTT
CDR3: CAISGGGQGDNQPQHF

J: TRBJ1-6
V: TRBV19
D: -
size: -
DNA: TGTGCCAGTAGTCATACAGGGACGTCGCGGAATTCACCCCTCCACTTT
CDR3: CASSHTGTSRNSPLHF

J: TRBJ1-2
V: TRBV7-2
D: TRBD1
size: -
DNA: TGTGCCAGCAGCTTAGGCCAGGGGGAAGGCTACACCTTC
CDR3: CASSLGQGEGYTF

J: TRBJ2-7
V: TRBV10-1
D: -
size: few
DNA: TGCGCCAGCAGTCCAGGGGCCTCCTACGAGCAGTACTTC
CDR3: CASSPGASYEQYF

J: TRBJ2-2
V: TRBV7-2
D: -
size: -
DNA: TGTGCCAGCAGCTTTTCGAGGACCGGGGAGCTGTTTTTT
CDR3: CASSFSRTGELFF

J: TRBJ1-2
V: TRBV18
D: TRBD1
size: few
DNA: TGTGCCAGCTCACCAGATGGGACAGCAAGCAACTATGGCTACACCTTC
CDR3: CASSPDGTASNYGYTF

J: TRBJ2-2
V: TRBV7-6
D: -
size: -
DNA: TGTGCCAGCAGCTTAAATCAGGACTACGACACCGGGGAGCTGTTTTTT
CDR3: CASSLNQDYDTGELFF

J: TRBJ1-1
V: TRBV12-3/TRBV12-4
D: TRBD1
size: -
DNA: TGTGCCACAAGAACAGGGGGCTTGACTGAAGCTTTCTTT
CDR3: CATRTGGLTEAFF

J: TRBJ2-5
V: TRBV7-9
D: -
size: once
DNA: TGTGCCAGCAGCTTGGAGGGAAGGGAAACCCAGTACTTC
CDR3: CASSLEGRETQYF

J: TRBJ2-1
V: TRBV25-1
D: TRBD1
size: few
DNA: TGTGCCAGCAGTGTTCGGACAGGGTTTTACAATGAGCAGTTCTTC
CDR3: CASSVRTGFYNEQFF

J: TRBJ2-7
V: TRBV20-1
D: -
size: -
DNA: TGCAGTGCTAGTTCTAGGAACGTCTACGAGCAGTACTTC
CDR3: CSASSRNVYEQYF

J: TRBJ1-1
V: TRBV10-3
D: -
size: once
DNA: TGTGCCACCAAGGGCCAGGAGGACACTGAAGCTTTCTTT
CDR3: CATKGQEDTEAFF

J: TRBJ1-5
V: TRBV7-6
D: TRBD1
size: -
DNA: TGTGCCAGCAGCTTAGAGGGGACAGGGCATCAGCCCCAGCATTTT
CDR3: CASSLEGTGHQPQHF

J: TRBJ1-2
V: TRBV7-9
D: -
size: -
DNA: TGTGCCCCTATCCCCCCTAGCCCTAACTATGGCTACACCTTC
CDR3: CAPIPPSPNYGYTF

J: TRBJ1-6
V: TRBV4-1
D: -
size: -
DNA: TGCGCCAGCAGCCAACCCCGGGAGGGTCGAAATTCACCCCTCCACTTT
CDR3: CASSQPREGRNSPLHF

J: TRBJ2-2
V: TRBV29-1
D: TRBD1
size: once
DNA: TGCAGCGCTAGGGCTCCGGGACAGGGGAACACCGGGGAGCTGTTTTTT
CDR3: CSARAPGQGNTGELFF

J: TRBJ2-1
V: TRBV5-1
D: -
size: -
DNA: TGCGCCAGCAGCTTGGCGGCAGCGAACAATGAGCAGTTCTTC
CDR3: CASSLAAANNEQFF

J: TRBJ1-2
V: TRBV9
D: -
size: -
DNA: TGTGCCAGCAGCCCAAACGGGCGGGTAGGCTACACCTTC
CDR3: CASSPNGRVGYTF

J: TRBJ1-5
V: TRBV9
D: -
size: -
DNA: TGTGCCAGCAGCGTTAGACCAGGGGAAGGACAGCCCCAGCATTTT
CDR3: CASSVRPGEGQPQHF

J: TRBJ2-3
V: TRBV2
D: TRBD1
size: -
DNA: TGTGCCAGCAGTCGGCAGGGGGCGGATACGCAGTATTTT
CDR3: CASSRQGADTQYF

J: TRBJ1-1
V: TRBV30
D: -
size: -
DNA: TGTGCCTGGAGTACGGTAAACACTGAAGCTTTCTTT
CDR3: CAWSTVNTEAFF

J: TRBJ2-1
V: TRBV2
D: TRBD1
size: -
DNA: TGTGCCAGCAGCACGGGACAGTACAATGAGCAGTTCTTC
CDR3: CASSTGQYNEQFF

J: TRBJ2-7
V: TRBV15
D: TRBD1
size: -
DNA: TGTGCCACCAGCGGTAGACAGGGGATGCAGCAGTACTTC
CDR3: CATSGRQGMQQYF

J: TRBJ2-7
V: TRBV10-3
D: TRBD1
size: -
DNA: TGTGCCATCAGTGAGAGGGACAGGGGGTACGAGCAGTACTTC
CDR3: CAISERDRGYEQYF